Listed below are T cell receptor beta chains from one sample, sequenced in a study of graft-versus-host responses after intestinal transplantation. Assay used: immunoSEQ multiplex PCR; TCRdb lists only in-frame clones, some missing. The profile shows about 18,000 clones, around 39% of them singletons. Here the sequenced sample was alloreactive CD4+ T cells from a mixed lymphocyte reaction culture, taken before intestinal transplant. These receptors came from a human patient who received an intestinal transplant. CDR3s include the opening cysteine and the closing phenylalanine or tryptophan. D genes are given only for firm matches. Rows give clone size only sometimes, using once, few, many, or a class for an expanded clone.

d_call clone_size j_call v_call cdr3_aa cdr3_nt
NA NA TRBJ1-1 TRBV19 CASKPTPRGGNTEAFF TGTGCCAGTAAACCAACACCCCGGGGCGGGAACACTGAAGCTTTCTTT
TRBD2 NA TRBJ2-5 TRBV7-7 CASSPGLAGAQETQYF TGTGCCAGCAGCCCCGGGCTAGCGGGAGCCCAAGAGACCCAGTACTTC
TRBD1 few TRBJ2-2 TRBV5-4 CASSPPLGQGTTGELFF TGTGCCAGCAGCCCGCCATTGGGACAGGGGACAACCGGGGAGCTGTTTTTT
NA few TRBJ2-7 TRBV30 CAWRGRDPYEQYF TGTGCCTGGAGGGGCCGGGACCCCTACGAGCAGTACTTC
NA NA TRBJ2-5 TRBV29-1 CSVGRRETQYF TGCAGCGTTGGACGGAGAGAGACCCAGTACTTC
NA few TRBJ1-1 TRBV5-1 CASSWVGNTEAFF TGCGCCAGCAGCTGGGTTGGGAACACTGAAGCTTTCTTT
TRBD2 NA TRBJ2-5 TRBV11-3 CASSSRRTSGTKATQYF TGTGCCAGCAGCTCCCGACGGACTAGCGGAACTAAAGCGACCCAGTACTTC
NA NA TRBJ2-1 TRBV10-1 CASSESGNHGGEQFF TGCGCCAGCAGTGAGTCCGGCAACCACGGGGGTGAGCAGTTCTTC
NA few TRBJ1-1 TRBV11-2 CASSQNHRRLTNTEAFF TGTGCCAGCAGCCAAAATCACAGGCGCCTGACGAACACTGAAGCTTTCTTT
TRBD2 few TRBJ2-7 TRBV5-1 CASSTGTNEQYF TGCGCCAGCAGCACTGGGACTAACGAGCAGTACTTC
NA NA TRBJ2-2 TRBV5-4 CASSAGRPANTGELFF TGTGCCAGCAGCGCAGGTCGCCCCGCGAACACCGGGGAGCTGTTTTTT
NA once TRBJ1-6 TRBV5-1 CASSLISGVVNSPLHF TGCGCCAGCAGCTTGATATCCGGGGTCGTTAATTCACCCCTCCACTTT
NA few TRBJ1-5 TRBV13 CASSLGRTVRGNQPQHF TGTGCCAGCAGCTTAGGACGGACAGTACGGGGCAATCAGCCCCAGCATTTT
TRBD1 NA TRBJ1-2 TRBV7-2 CASSLAGTGYNYGYTF TGTGCCAGCAGCTTAGCGGGGACAGGTTATAACTATGGCTACACCTTC
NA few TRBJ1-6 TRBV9 CASSVRASSYNSPLHF TGTGCCAGCAGCGTAAGGGCGAGCTCCTATAATTCACCCCTCCACTTT
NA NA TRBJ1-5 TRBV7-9 CASSDGPLGPQHF TGTGCCAGCAGCGACGGGCCTCTAGGGCCCCAGCATTTT
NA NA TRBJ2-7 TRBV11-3 CASSLRGGRQYF TGTGCCAGCAGCCTCCGAGGGGGGAGGCAGTACTTC
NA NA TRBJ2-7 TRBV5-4 CASSLPGPRAAEQYF TGTGCCAGCAGCTTGCCTGGGCCCAGAGCCGCCGAGCAGTACTTC
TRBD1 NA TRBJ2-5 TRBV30 CAWSGGQYQETQYF TGTGCCTGGAGTGGGGGACAGTACCAAGAGACCCAGTACTTC
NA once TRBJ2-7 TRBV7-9 CASSFLYEQYF TGTGCCAGCAGCTTTCTCTACGAGCAGTACTTC
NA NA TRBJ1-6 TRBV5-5 CASSTRGNSPLHF TGTGCCAGCAGCACCCGGGGCAATTCACCCCTCCACTTT
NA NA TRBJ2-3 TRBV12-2 CASRLARGTNFRDTQYF TGTGCAAGTCGCTTAGCGCGCGGGACAAACTTTCGAGATACGCAGTATTTT